The clone carrying this TCR beta chain turned up a few times. Its antigen remains unidentified. The sample originates from a study of blood T cells in healthy people across ages. Study-level information: For every two T cells, template switching captured about one barcoded beta molecule. Study findings and constraints: In older individuals, TCR beta diversity per million T cells was lower, falling roughly linearly with age. Possibly, changes in expanded clonotypes were confounded because donor CMV status was unknown.

V dropped 4 bases and J dropped 2 bases, with 16 bases sitting between them. Germline V gives CDR1 LGHDT, CDR2 YNNKEL (reference sequence). CDR3 length: 16 residues. Next came a second PCR, run for about 7 to 11 cycles, which used a sample-barcoded 5' primer along with a J-beta primer mix. All cDNA molecules were each tagged by a template-switch adaptor with 12 random nucleotides. One entry per CDR3 protein, called by TCRdb with MiXCR from the 5' RACE reads. The sample has around 1,900,000 distinct CDR3 sequences, 30% to 40% seen once; the top ten hold 20% to 25%. Sequencing used blood. This receptor was identified in a human donor in good health. The gene calls are TRBV3-1 and TRBJ2-3; either TRBD1 or TRBD2 may supply D (7 bases each). The CDR3 nucleotides are TGTGCCAGCAGCCGCGGGAGCGACAGGGTCACAGATACGCAGTATTTT. Protein sequence: CASSRGSDRVTDTQYF.